These 13 T cell receptor beta chains were sequenced from one sample in a study of healthy donors' naive CD4 and CD8 T cells. Starting from around 500 ng of total RNA, TCR libraries were made with linear amplification. A single record per CDR3 protein comes from TCRdb applying MiXCR to the reads. The repertoire has about 180,000 distinct CDR3 sequences, about 76% of them found once; the top ten carry approximately 2.5%. Sample: naive CD4+ and CD8+ T cells sorted from blood, pooled from several donors. Every receptor here comes from a pool of human donors in good health; the sample pools cells from several healthy donors.

The chain has TRBV7-8 and TRBJ1-1; tentative D call: TRBD1 (5 bases). CDR1 is SGHVS, CDR2 FQNEAQ, per germline. The CDR3 runs 12 residues. V shed 8 bases and J shed 6 bases, with 13 bases lying between them. The CDR3 spells CASDGTEAEAFF. The CDR3, as DNA: TGTGCCAGCGACGGGACCGAAGCTGAAGCTTTCTTT.

This chain uses TRBV27 with TRBJ1-1; D is uncertain. Germline V gene data show CDR1 as MNHEY and CDR2 as SMNVEV (reference sequence). This CDR3 region has 14 residues. V lost 6 bases to trimming and J lost 6 bases, with 17 bases between them. The CDR3, as DNA: TGTGCCAGCAGCCCAGAACCTGGACGCCCTGAAGCTTTCTTT. Residues: CASSPEPGRPEAFF.

This clonotype was observed a single time. The chain carries TRBV27 and TRBJ2-7, with 10 positions matching TRBD2. J gave up 2 bases and V 7 bases, and 5 bases lay outside the gene matches. The CDR3 is 14 amino acids. Germline CDR1 and CDR2: MNHEY and SMNVEV (reference sequence). CDR3 sequence reads: CASNPAGGTYEQYF. For the CDR3, the DNA is TGTGCCAGCAATCCAGCGGGAGGGACCTACGAGCAGTACTTC.

In its sample, this clonotype was seen a few times. The V call is TRBV20-1, the J call TRBJ2-7; possible D gene TRBD2, 6 bases. This CDR3 is built from 15 residues. Germline CDR1 reads DFQATT; CDR2 reads SNEGSKA (reference sequence). Trimming left V 1 base short and J 2 bases short, with 15 bases between. CDR3 bases: TGCAGTGCTAGAGCTGGGCGGCGGGAACCCTACGAGCAGTACTTC. Its translation: CSARAGRREPYEQYF.

The chain joins TRBV27 to TRBJ1-5, with TRBD1 matching 12 bases. Trimming removed 6 bases from V and 1 base from J; junction bases left unmatched: 13. Looked up from germline, CDR1 is MNHEY and CDR2 is SMNVEV (reference sequence). CDR3 length equals 19 residues. CDR3: CASSRSGTGGPFSNQPQHF. DNA for the CDR3: TGTGCCAGCAGCCGATCCGGGACAGGGGGCCCGTTCAGCAATCAGCCCCAGCATTTT.

This rearrangement joins TRBV5-6 to TRBJ2-7; weak D call: TRBD1 (5 bases). Germline V CDR1 and CDR2: SGHDT, YYEEEE. V lost 4 bases and J 2 bases, leaving 16 bases between the germline ends. The CDR3 spans 15 residues. CDR3 amino acids: CASSPSGAAPYEQYF. Written as DNA, the CDR3 is TGTGCCAGCAGCCCTAGTGGGGCAGCTCCCTACGAGCAGTACTTC.

The rearrangement joins TRBV27 to TRBJ1-6; the D is unclear. The germline V and J ends were trimmed by 0 bases and 5 bases, with 8 bases remaining between them. Germline CDR1 reads MNHEY; CDR2 reads SMNVEV (reference sequence). CDR3 length: 15 residues. For the CDR3, the DNA is TGTGCCAGCAGTTTATCGACGGAGGATAATTCACCCCTCCACTTT. Amino acid sequence: CASSLSTEDNSPLHF.

This chain uses TRBV29-1 with TRBJ1-1; 8 bases match TRBD1. The germline CDR1 and CDR2 sequences are SQVTM and ANQGSEA. Trimming cost V 7 bases and J 6 bases; bases outside gene matches: 10. The CDR3 loop spans 13 amino acids. Here the CDR3 reads CSGNRGDSSEAFF. CDR3 in DNA: TGCAGCGGGAACAGGGGGGATTCCTCTGAAGCTTTCTTT.

This clonotype was seen more than once but under ten times. The chain uses TRBV10-3 and TRBJ1-5; D call uncertain. Trimming shortened V by 3 bases and J by 5 bases, and 11 bases separated the two germline ends. The germline CDR1 and CDR2 sequences are ENHRY and SYGVKD. The CDR3 consists of 14 residues. CDR3 DNA sequence: TGTGCCATCAGTGACAGGCAGGCGGATCAGCCCCAGCATTTT. Protein sequence: CAISDRQADQPQHF.

The V gene is TRBV19, the J gene TRBJ2-1; tentatively, D is TRBD1 (5 bases). This CDR3 contains 17 residues. CDR1 LNHDA and CDR2 SQIVND come from the germline V gene (reference sequence). Trimming removed 1 base from V and 2 bases from J, with 15 bases in between. CDR3 DNA: TGTGCCAGTAGTATAGGTCAGGGAACGATCGCCTACAATGAGCAGTTCTTC. This translates into CASSIGQGTIAYNEQFF.

The chain recombines TRBV15 with TRBJ2-7; D is uncertain. The CDR3 loop spans 13 amino acids. Trimming stripped 0 bases from V and 3 bases from J, with 6 bases between. Germline assignment: CDR1 LNHNV and CDR2 YYDKDF (reference sequence). The CDR3 loop reads CATSRDADYEQYF. The CDR3 region has the DNA TGTGCCACCAGCAGAGATGCGGACTACGAGCAGTACTTC.

Comments on this clonotype: At one end the junction does not follow the germline gene, possibly because of a read error. The V gene is TRBV6-5, the J gene TRBJ2-7; TRBD1 matches at 12 bases. This CDR3 comprises 15 residues. The germline V gene has CDR1 MNHEY and CDR2 SVGAGI. The DNA for the CDR3 is TGTGTCAGCAGACCATGGGACAGGGGGCCCCACGAGCAGTACTTC. It yields the protein CVSRPWDRGPHEQYF.

The CDR3 DNA reads TGTGCCAGCAGCCCAGGGGGGACAGCGAACACTGAAGCTTTCTTT. It yields the protein CASSPGGTANTEAFF. The J gene is TRBJ1-1, the V gene TRBV7-9; 7 bases are a match to TRBD1. Germline lookup yields CDR1 SEHNR and CDR2 FQNEAQ (reference sequence). This CDR3 contains 15 residues. V lost 5 bases and J lost 1; bases outside the gene matches: 7.